This paragraph covers one T cell receptor beta chain sequence. This sample stems from a study of blood T cell repertoires in COVID-19. Study as a whole: Researchers got acute and convalescent COVID-19 samples from the United States, Italy and Spain. From T cells, B-cell-depleted T cells, or PBMCs came the material, which was cDNA or gDNA.

As originally analysed: Cell counts per sample came from amplifying reference gene primers. Assay used: immunoSEQ multiplex PCR; TCRdb lists only in-frame clones, some missing. That table is the source of V, J and clone size, and D and trimming were worked out from the DNA. This sample has around 40,000 clones, with 85% found just once. Germline V CDR1 and CDR2: SGHDT, YYEEEE. V gave up 4 bases and J gave up 7 bases; unmatched junction bases: 8. The CDR3 covers 14 residues. Sequencing used peripheral blood. The TCR sequence derives from a human donor in a cohort sampled during active COVID-19. This sequence joins TRBV5-6 and TRBJ1-2; TRBD1 matches at 9 bases. CDR3 in DNA: TGTGCCAGCAGCCGGAACAGGGGGCGGGGTGGCTACACCTTC. As protein: CASSRNRGRGGYTF.